Below are 31 T cell receptor beta chains sequenced from a single sample in a study of shared clonotypes between healthy human individuals. Assay used: immunoSEQ multiplex PCR; TCRdb lists only in-frame clones, some missing. This table holds 550,000 to 850,000 clones, less than 85% found once. Specimen: memory CD4+ T cells sorted from blood. Subset noted: CD45RA-negative fraction. These receptors all stem from a woman aged 30 to 39 in good health.

CDR3 in DNA: TGCGCCAGCAGTCCGACCCATATGCCCTACGAGCAGTACTTC. It translates to CASSPTHMPYEQYF. The gene calls are TRBV10-1 and TRBJ2-7; D is unresolved. The V end was cut by 5 bases, the J end by 2 bases, with 13 bases between. This CDR3 spans 14 amino acids. Germline CDR1 is WNHNN and CDR2 is SYGVQD (reference sequence).

The chain joins TRBV6-1 to TRBJ2-3; no definite D call. Germline-derived CDR1 and CDR2 are MNHNS and SASEGT. The CDR3 length is 15 residues. Trimming removed 7 bases at V and 3 bases at J, with 17 bases between. This CDR3 reads CASTLGQLETDTQYF. The CDR3 DNA is TGTGCCAGCACCCTAGGGCAGCTCGAGACAGATACGCAGTATTTT.

There are a few counts of this clone. The chain joins TRBV5-1 to TRBJ1-2, with D possibly being TRBD1 (6 bases). Germline loops: CDR1 SGHRS, CDR2 YFSETQ. V lost 4 bases and J 5 bases, leaving 15 bases between the germline ends. The CDR3 covers 14 residues. The CDR3 DNA reads TGCGCCAGCAGCCTGGTCCCAGGGGAATATGGCTACACCTTC. Protein sequence: CASSLVPGEYGYTF.

The J gene is TRBJ2-5, the V gene TRBV4-1; D unclear. V dropped 2 bases and J dropped 3 bases, with 7 bases sitting between them. The length of the CDR3 is 13 residues. Per the germline V gene, CDR1 is MGHRA and CDR2 is YSYEKL. CDR3 nucleotide sequence: TGCGCCAGCAGCCAATTCGCAAAAGAGACCCAGTACTTC. Its translation is CASSQFAKETQYF.

The chain uses TRBV6-1 and TRBJ2-3; the D is unclear. This CDR3 contains 12 residues. Trimming took 7 bases from V and 4 from J, leaving 9 bases between them. CDR1 and CDR2 from the germline V gene are MNHNS and SASEGT. CDR3 in amino acids: CASNDLPDTQYF. DNA for the CDR3: TGTGCCAGCAATGATCTCCCAGATACGCAGTATTTT.

This clone was observed once. The chain couples TRBV10-3 to TRBJ2-7; D is perhaps TRBD1 (6 bases). This CDR3 contains 14 residues. Germline CDR1 and CDR2: ENHRY and SYGVKD. The V end lost 10 bases, the J end lost 4 bases, and 20 bases lay between the germline ends. The CDR3 bases are TGTGCCACAAATAACGGGACACGTCAGTACGAGCAGTACTTC. Its translation: CATNNGTRQYEQYF.

The chain combines TRBV6-1 with TRBJ1-5, with 7 positions matching TRBD1. Unmatched junction bases numbered 10, after V lost 4 bases and J lost 1 base. The CDR3 length is 17 residues. Germline V gives CDR1 MNHNS, CDR2 SASEGT. CDR3 in amino acids: CASSAMSGGMSNQPQHF. As DNA, the CDR3 is TGTGCCAGCAGTGCAATGTCAGGGGGAATGAGCAATCAGCCCCAGCATTTT.

The rearrangement uses TRBV6-1 and TRBJ2-7, with D perhaps given as TRBD1 or TRBD2 (6 bases each). The CDR3 is 16 residues long. Trimming shortened V by 2 bases and J by 3 bases, and 17 bases separated the two germline ends. Germline assignment: CDR1 MNHNS and CDR2 SASEGT. CDR3 region: CASSERGGGFFYEQYF. CDR3 coding DNA: TGTGCCAGCAGTGAACGAGGAGGGGGTTTCTTCTACGAGCAGTACTTC.

The chain combines TRBV19 with TRBJ2-3, with D unresolved. The germline gives CDR1 LNHDA, CDR2 SQIVND (reference sequence). The CDR3 loop spans 15 amino acids. The V and J ends lost 9 bases and 0 bases respectively, with 16 bases between them. The DNA of the CDR3 is TGTGCCAGCTCCCGGGCGGCGGAGAGCACAGATACGCAGTATTTT. Its protein is CASSRAAESTDTQYF.

The chain has TRBV28 and TRBJ2-5; TRBD1 is a possible D gene (6 bases). V was clipped by 3 bases and J by 3 bases, with 14 bases between them. Germline-derived CDR1 and CDR2 are MDHEN and SYDVKM. CDR3 length equals 15 residues. In DNA form, the CDR3 reads TGTGCCAGCAGTTTCAGTAGGACAGTCGAAGAGACCCAGTACTTC. Amino acid sequence: CASSFSRTVEETQYF.

The V gene is TRBV28, the J gene TRBJ2-7, with TRBD2 matching over 8 bases. Germline values: CDR1 MDHEN, CDR2 SYDVKM. This CDR3 contains 16 residues. V lost 5 bases and J lost 0; bases outside the gene matches: 9. The CDR3 DNA reads as TGTGCCAGCAGTGTAGCGGGACTACTTGACTCCTACGAGCAGTACTTC. Its protein product is CASSVAGLLDSYEQYF.

The chain combines TRBV4-1 with TRBJ1-1; possible D gene TRBD1, 6 bases. V lost 4 bases and J lost 4, with 19 bases in between. The CDR3 has 16 residues. Germline V gene sequence: CDR1 MGHRA, CDR2 YSYEKL. CDR3 nucleotide sequence: TGCGCCAGCAGCCCTCTTTTTGGGGGGCAGAGCACTGAAGCTTTCTTT. Protein: CASSPLFGGQSTEAFF.

The chain joins TRBV19 to TRBJ2-5; TRBD1 matches 7 bases. Germline values: CDR1 LNHDA, CDR2 SQIVND (reference sequence). The CDR3 length is 14 residues. V lost 5 bases to trimming and J lost 5 bases; unmatched junction nucleotides: 8. Here the CDR3 reads CASSSQTGSETQYF. CDR3 coding DNA: TGTGCCAGTAGTTCCCAGACAGGGTCTGAGACCCAGTACTTC.

The rearrangement links TRBV19 to TRBJ1-5, with D possibly matching TRBD1 (5 bases). Germline loops: CDR1 LNHDA, CDR2 SQIVND (reference sequence). Trimming cost V 4 bases and J 0 bases, with 19 bases left between them. The CDR3 consists of 18 residues. CDR3: CASSNPSFQGGSNQPQHF. The DNA of the CDR3 is TGTGCCAGTAGTAACCCATCGTTTCAGGGCGGTAGCAATCAGCCCCAGCATTTT. Using reference TRBV19 and TRBJ1-5 for the parts outside the CDR3, the full variable domain is DGGITQSPKYLFRKEGQNVTLSCEQNLNHDAMYWYRQDPGQGLRLIYYSQIVNDFQKGDIAEGYSVSREKKESFPLTVTSAQKNPTAFYLCASSNPSFQGGSNQPQHFGDGTRLSIL.

The chain couples TRBV11-3 to TRBJ2-1, with no clear D. Per germline, CDR1 SGHNT and CDR2 YENEEA. The CDR3 contains 13 residues. Deletions cut 5 bases from V and 6 bases from J, with 11 bases between. DNA for the CDR3: TGTGCCAGCAGCCCCGGGTCTCGCAATGAGCAGTTCTTC. As protein: CASSPGSRNEQFF.

The rearrangement joins TRBV30 to TRBJ1-2; 9 nucleotides agree with TRBD1. This CDR3 is built from 15 residues. Germline-derived CDR1 and CDR2 are GTSNPN and SVGIG (reference sequence). The V gene end was trimmed by 4 bases and the J gene end by 1 base; junction bases not matched to a gene: 7. The CDR3 region is CAWTRQGQGNYGYTF. CDR3 nucleotide sequence: TGTGCCTGGACCCGACAGGGACAGGGTAACTATGGCTACACCTTC.

The table lists this clone with a few counts. Other DNA sequences from this sample encode an identical CDR3 as well. The V and J genes are TRBV2 and TRBJ2-7, with a weak D call TRBD2 (5 bases). The V end lost 3 bases, the J end lost 0 bases, and 9 bases lay between the germline ends. This CDR3 is built from 14 residues. Per the germline V gene, CDR1 is SNHLY and CDR2 is FYNNEI. In DNA form, the CDR3 reads TGTGCCAGCAGTGAGCGGGTAACCTCCTACGAGCAGTACTTC. Its protein product is CASSERVTSYEQYF.

The rearrangement uses TRBV7-1 and TRBJ1-1; D gene unclear. TRBV7-1 is reported as an ORF; its role is uncertain. V gave up 4 bases and J gave up 0 bases, with 6 bases separating them. CDR3 length equals 13 residues. This chain's CDR3 is CASSLEMNTEAFF. CDR3 DNA sequence: TGTGCCAGCAGCTTAGAAATGAACACTGAAGCTTTCTTT.

This clone was seen more than once but under ten times. The chain is built from TRBV5-1 and TRBJ2-3; D call uncertain. Germline lookup yields CDR1 SGHRS and CDR2 YFSETQ. Trimming shortened V by 0 bases and J by 5 bases, and 10 bases separated the two germline ends. There are 14 residues in the CDR3. The CDR3 region is CASSLGQAEDTQYF. The CDR3 region has the DNA TGCGCCAGCAGCTTGGGGCAGGCAGAAGATACGCAGTATTTT.

This sequence joins TRBV28 and TRBJ2-5; the D gene is possibly TRBD1 (7 bases). The CDR3 is made up of 15 amino acids. The V and J ends lost 5 bases and 1 base respectively, with 14 bases between them. The germline gives CDR1 MDHEN, CDR2 SYDVKM. The CDR3 nucleotides are TGTGCCAGCAGTCGCGGGACAGCACCCCAAGAGACCCAGTACTTC. Its translation is CASSRGTAPQETQYF.

The V and J genes are TRBV19 and TRBJ2-1; TRBD2 agrees at 12 bases. The CDR3 is made up of 16 amino acids. From germline, CDR1 is LNHDA and CDR2 SQIVND (reference sequence). V lost 5 bases to trimming and J lost 10 bases; unmatched junction nucleotides: 12. The CDR3 DNA is TGTGCCAGTAGTGGGACTAGCGGGTTTGGGTTCGAGGAGCAGTTCTTC. Translation gives CASSGTSGFGFEEQFF.

The chain uses TRBV7-8 and TRBJ2-6; 11 nucleotides agree with TRBD2. V was pared by 2 bases and J by 3 bases, with 9 bases of the junction left unmatched. The CDR3 totals 19 residues. Germline CDR1 is SGHVS and CDR2 is FQNEAQ. The CDR3 sequence: CASSLLALAGVNGANVLTF. CDR3 DNA sequence: TGTGCCAGCAGCTTATTAGCACTAGCGGGAGTAAATGGGGCCAACGTCCTGACTTTC.

The chain has TRBV27 and TRBJ1-1, with no clear D. The CDR3 sequence is 13 residues long. Germline V gives CDR1 MNHEY, CDR2 SMNVEV (reference sequence). V was shortened by 4 bases and J by 1 base, with 7 bases between the two germline ends. The CDR3 protein is CASSWEGNTEAFF. CDR3 DNA: TGTGCCAGCAGTTGGGAAGGGAACACTGAAGCTTTCTTT.

V is TRBV7-2 and J is TRBJ2-5; D is unresolved. The better agreement between TRBJ2-7 and the DNA end casts doubt on the J call. Germline CDR1 is SGHTA and CDR2 is FQGNSA. The CDR3 contains 14 residues. The CDR3 here is CASSLVASAGEQYF. In nucleotides, the CDR3 is TGTGCCAGCAGCTTAGTAGCTTCAGCCGGCGAGCAGTACTTC.

This sequence joins TRBV28 and TRBJ1-3, with a possible D match to TRBD1 (5 bases). Germline-derived CDR1 and CDR2 are MDHEN and SYDVKM. V was trimmed by 3 bases and J by 0 bases, leaving 9 bases between them. This CDR3 is 15 amino acids long. The CDR3 coding sequence is TGTGCCAGCAGTTTGGGACGCCACTCTGGAAACACCATATATTTT. Residues: CASSLGRHSGNTIYF.

This chain joins TRBV19 and TRBJ1-1; D is possibly TRBD1 (6 bases). The V end lost 5 bases, the J end lost 4 bases, and 17 bases lay between the germline ends. The CDR3 runs to 15 residues. Looked up from germline, CDR1 is LNHDA and CDR2 is SQIVND (reference sequence). This CDR3 reads CASSAQGRKGTEAFF. The CDR3 bases are TGTGCCAGTAGTGCTCAGGGGAGGAAGGGCACTGAAGCTTTCTTT.

The J gene is TRBJ1-1, the V gene TRBV28; D gene unclear. The CDR3 is 13 amino acids. Germline CDR1 reads MDHEN; CDR2 reads SYDVKM. Trimming pared 5 bases from V and 10 bases from J, leaving 17 bases between. The CDR3, as DNA: TGTGCCAGCAGTGTGAAAAGATACTTGGCAGCTTTCTTT. Residues: CASSVKRYLAAFF.

The V and J genes are TRBV18 and TRBJ1-4; D unclear. The CDR3 is made up of 14 amino acids. Per the germline V gene, CDR1 is KGHSH and CDR2 is LQKENI. The V and J ends lost 1 base and 4 bases respectively, with 7 bases between them. Written as DNA, the CDR3 is TGTGCCAGCTCACCACGCCAGAGTAATGAAAAACTGTTTTTT. Its translation is CASSPRQSNEKLFF.

The chain combines TRBV19 with TRBJ2-1, with 11 bases matching TRBD2. This CDR3 is built from 16 residues. Trimming cost V 6 bases and J 9 bases; bases outside gene matches: 13. The germline CDR1 and CDR2 sequences are LNHDA and SQIVND (reference sequence). The chain's CDR3 is CASSSSGRALKGEQFF. The CDR3 DNA reads as TGTGCCAGTAGCAGTAGCGGGAGGGCCTTAAAAGGTGAGCAGTTCTTC.

The rearrangement links TRBV5-1 to TRBJ1-5; 9 bases map to TRBD1. The V gene's germline CDR1 is SGHRS and CDR2 YFSETQ. The CDR3 is made up of 20 amino acids. Trimming removed 0 bases from V and 2 bases from J; junction bases left unmatched: 15. In nucleotides, the CDR3 is TGCGCCAGCAGCTTGGATGCCGGGACAGGGTCCTATAAGGGCAATCAGCCCCAGCATTTT. This gives the protein CASSLDAGTGSYKGNQPQHF.

The chain is built from TRBV10-3 and TRBJ2-3, with 8 bases fitting TRBD2. Germline trimming cut 0 bases from V and 4 bases from J; bases unmatched to any gene: 3. The germline V gene encodes CDR1 ENHRY and CDR2 SYGVKD. There are 15 residues in the CDR3. CDR3 in amino acids: CAISESTGGPDTQYF. Here the CDR3 DNA reads TGTGCCATCAGTGAGTCTACGGGAGGGCCAGATACGCAGTATTTT.